Following are 2 T cell receptor beta chains from one sample sequenced in a study of blood T cell repertoires in COVID-19 (dated by TCRdb to about 2020). Libraries were prepared through the immunoSEQ multiplex PCR assay. TCRdb limited this immuneACCESS table to in-frame rearrangements with V and J called. A share of clones is missing; checked studies link under half to unresolved V genes, and the rest is unexplained. This sample comprises roughly 80,000 clones, under 95% of them detected only once. About a sixth of the sample is held by the ten biggest clonotypes. The sample comprised peripheral blood. The receptor source for this set is a woman of 80 years or more with active or convalescent COVID-19.

The CDR3 sequence: CASSLGGGNSPLHF. CDR3 nucleotides: TGCGCCAGCAGCTTGGGGGGAGGGAATTCACCCCTCCACTTT. The J gene is TRBJ1-6, the V gene TRBV5-1; D not resolved. Germline assignment: CDR1 SGHRS and CDR2 YFSETQ. The length of the CDR3 is 14 residues. V was trimmed by 0 bases and J by 7 bases, leaving 8 bases between them.

The chain recombines TRBV6-4 with TRBJ2-1; 8 nucleotides agree with TRBD2. Germline CDR1 MRHNA, CDR2 SNTAGT. The CDR3 has 16 residues. The junction had 15 bases not matched to a gene; V was cut back by 7 bases and J by 7 bases. CDR3 loop: CASNLGGACVRNEQFF. CDR3 DNA sequence: TGTGCCAGCAATCTCGGGGGGGCATGCGTTAGGAATGAGCAGTTCTTC.